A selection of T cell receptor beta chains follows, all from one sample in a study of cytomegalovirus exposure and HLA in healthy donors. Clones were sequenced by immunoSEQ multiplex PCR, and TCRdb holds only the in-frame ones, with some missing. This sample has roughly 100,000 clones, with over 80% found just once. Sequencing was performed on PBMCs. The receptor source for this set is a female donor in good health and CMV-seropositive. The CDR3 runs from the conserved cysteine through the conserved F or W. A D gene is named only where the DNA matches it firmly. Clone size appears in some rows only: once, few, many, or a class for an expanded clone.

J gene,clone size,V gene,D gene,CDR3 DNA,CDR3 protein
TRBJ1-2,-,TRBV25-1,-,TGTGCCAGCAGTGACGGGTACTATGGCTACACCTTC,CASSDGYYGYTF
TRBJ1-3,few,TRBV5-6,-,TGTGCCAGCAGCTTGGAGCTCTCTGGAAACACCATATATTTT,CASSLELSGNTIYF
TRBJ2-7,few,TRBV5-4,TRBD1,TGTGCCAGCAGCCCTGGACAGGACCGCTACGAGCAGTACTTC,CASSPGQDRYEQYF
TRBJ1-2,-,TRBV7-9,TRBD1,TGTTCCAGCAGCTTAGGGACAGGCTCCTATGGCTACACCTTC,CSSSLGTGSYGYTF
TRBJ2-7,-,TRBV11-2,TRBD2,TGTGCCAGCAGCTTAGATCAGCTAGCGGGAGGTCTCTACGAGCAGTACTTC,CASSLDQLAGGLYEQYF
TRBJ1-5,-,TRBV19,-,TGTGCCAGTAGTGGGGGCAGGGATTTTTATCAGCCCCAGCATTTT,CASSGGRDFYQPQHF
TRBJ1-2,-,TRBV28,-,TGTGCCAGCAGTTTACCTGCAGGGGAAAACTATGGCTACACCTTC,CASSLPAGENYGYTF
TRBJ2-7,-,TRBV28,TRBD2,TGTGCCAGCAGCTTGACGTTAGCGGGGTCCTACGAGCAGTACTTC,CASSLTLAGSYEQYF
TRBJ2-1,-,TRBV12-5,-,TGTGCTAGTGGTATGGGGGACTCGAGCAATGAGCAGTTCTTC,CASGMGDSSNEQFF
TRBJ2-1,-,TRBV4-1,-,TGCGCCAGCAGCCAGATTGGGGGCAGCTCCTACAATGAGCAGTTCTTC,CASSQIGGSSYNEQFF
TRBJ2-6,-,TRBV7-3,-,TGTGCCAGCAGCTTAGGGAGCTCTGGGGCCAACGTCCTGACTTTC,CASSLGSSGANVLTF
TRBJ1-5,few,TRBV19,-,TGTGCCAGTAGGCGAACCTTAAGCAATCAGCCCCAGCATTTT,CASRRTLSNQPQHF
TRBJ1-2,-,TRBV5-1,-,TGCGCCAGCAGCTTAGAAGGGGAAGGCTACACCTTC,CASSLEGEGYTF
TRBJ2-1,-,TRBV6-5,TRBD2,TGTGCCAGCTCTAGCGGGCCCAACAATGAGCAGTTCTTC,CASSSGPNNEQFF
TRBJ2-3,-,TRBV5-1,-,TGCGCCAGCAGTGGGGCTCCCGACTCTACGCAGTATTTT,CASSGAPDSTQYF
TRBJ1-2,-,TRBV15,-,TGTGCCACCAGCAGAGTCGCGGCCTATAACCGGGCAGGGGAAGAGGGGTACGGCTACACCTTC,CATSRVAAYNRAGEEGYGYTF
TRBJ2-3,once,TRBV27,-,TGTGCCAGCAGTGGGGGGAGCACAGATACGCAGTATTTT,CASSGGSTDTQYF
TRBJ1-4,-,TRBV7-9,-,TGTGCCAGCAGCTTAGGTGGGCTTAATGAAAAACTGTTTTTT,CASSLGGLNEKLFF
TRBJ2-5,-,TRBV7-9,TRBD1,TGTGCCAGCAGCCCCTTCGTGCGAGCAGGGGGCAGGGAGACCCAGTACTTC,CASSPFVRAGGRETQYF
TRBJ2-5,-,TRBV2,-,TGTGCCAGCAGTGTTGAGAACCAAGAGACCCAGTACTTC,CASSVENQETQYF
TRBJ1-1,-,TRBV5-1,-,TGCGCCAGCAGCCCGGGTGGTGGGTACACTGAAGCTTTCTTT,CASSPGGGYTEAFF
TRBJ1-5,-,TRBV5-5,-,TGTGCCAGCAGCTTGGACGGGGATCAGCCCCAGCATTTT,CASSLDGDQPQHF
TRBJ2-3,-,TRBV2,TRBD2,TGTGCCAGCAGTCGGACTAGCGGGCTATGGCAGTATTTT,CASSRTSGLWQYF
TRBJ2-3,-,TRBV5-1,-,TGCGCCAGCAGGCTGGGAGGCCCTGACACAGATACGCAGTATTTT,CASRLGGPDTDTQYF
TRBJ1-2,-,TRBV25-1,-,TGTGCCAGCAGTGATCAATATGGCTACACCTTC,CASSDQYGYTF